This T cell receptor beta chain derives from a study of T cell responses to AZD1222 COVID-19 vaccine. Study overall: Analysis merged second doses at about 4 or about 12 weeks. Whole-study findings and limits: Vaccine-associated CD4 TCRs ranged over spike, dominating at 160-218 and 743-854. Targeting of unmutated variant regions was reportedly seen in nearly half of spike-specific TCRs. Among the donors, most were white British and more were female, and clonal diversity was possibly underestimated.

Libraries were prepared by immunoSEQ multiplex PCR; TCRdb keeps only in-frame clonotypes and omits some of them. The sample lists 130,000 or so clones, more than 70% occurring once. With V trimmed by 3 bases and J by 5 bases, 5 bases remained unmatched. The CDR3 runs to 15 residues. Per germline, CDR1 SGDLS and CDR2 YYNGEE. This clone was observed a few times. Its antigen remains unidentified. The source material was peripheral blood, sampled on day 0 of AZD1222 vaccination. The clonotype comes from an adult in good health. The V gene is TRBV9, the J gene TRBJ1-3; 10 bases are shared with TRBD1. The CDR3 loop reads CASSASTGGRNTIYF. The CDR3 DNA reads TGTGCCAGCAGCGCTTCGACAGGGGGCAGAAACACCATATATTTT. Together with reference TRBV9 and TRBJ1-3, the CDR3 gives the full variable domain: DSGVTQTPKHLITATGQRVTLRCSPRSGDLSVYWYQQSLDQGLQFLIQYYNGEERAKGNILERFSAQQFPDLHSELNLSSLELGDSALYFCASSASTGGRNTIYFGEGSWLTVV.